Listed below are T cell receptor beta chains from one sample, sequenced in a study of blood T cell repertoires in COVID-19. The data were produced by immunoSEQ multiplex PCR, yet TCRdb's version contains in-frame clones alone and is incomplete. In the table there are about 43,000 clones, roughly 90% of which are singletons. Source material: peripheral blood. These receptors were obtained from a woman older than 75 with active COVID-19. Each CDR3 is given with its conserved first and last residue. D genes are given only for firm matches. Some rows mark clone size as missing; the rest say once, few, many or name a class of expanded clone.

V gene: TRBV7-2; J gene: TRBJ1-2; D gene: NA; clone size: once; CDR3 protein: CASSSLWKGIYGYTF; CDR3 DNA: TGTGCCAGCAGCTCCCTTTGGAAGGGGATATATGGCTACACCTTC
V gene: TRBV27; J gene: TRBJ2-7; D gene: NA; clone size: NA; CDR3 protein: CASSSRGTFIFDEQYF; CDR3 DNA: TGTGCCAGCAGTTCCCGGGGGACCTTCATCTTCGACGAGCAGTACTTC
V gene: TRBV9; J gene: TRBJ2-2; D gene: NA; clone size: NA; CDR3 protein: CASSPGGHTGELFF; CDR3 DNA: TGTGCCAGCAGCCCCGGAGGCCACACCGGGGAGCTGTTTTTT
V gene: TRBV7-9; J gene: TRBJ2-1; D gene: TRBD2; clone size: NA; CDR3 protein: CASSPGGVIRDEQFF; CDR3 DNA: TGTGCCAGCAGCCCTGGGGGGGTGATCAGGGATGAGCAGTTCTTC
V gene: TRBV2; J gene: TRBJ2-3; D gene: NA; clone size: once; CDR3 protein: CASSDEVTDTQYF; CDR3 DNA: TGTGCCAGCAGTGATGAGGTCACAGATACGCAGTATTTT
V gene: TRBV2; J gene: TRBJ2-2; D gene: NA; clone size: NA; CDR3 protein: CASSEFRDTGELFF; CDR3 DNA: TGTGCCAGCAGTGAATTTCGGGACACCGGGGAGCTGTTTTTT
V gene: TRBV7-9; J gene: TRBJ1-4; D gene: TRBD1; clone size: NA; CDR3 protein: CASSQATGDNEKLFF; CDR3 DNA: TGTGCCAGCAGCCAAGCGACAGGGGATAATGAAAAACTGTTTTTT
V gene: TRBV5-1; J gene: TRBJ2-7; D gene: NA; clone size: NA; CDR3 protein: CASSYRVGNYEQYF; CDR3 DNA: TGCGCCAGCAGTTACAGGGTTGGTAACTACGAGCAGTACTTC
V gene: TRBV7-2; J gene: TRBJ2-1; D gene: TRBD2; clone size: NA; CDR3 protein: CASSPPGLAGAGGQFF; CDR3 DNA: TGTGCCAGCAGCCCACCGGGACTAGCGGGGGCTGGAGGGCAGTTCTTC
V gene: TRBV6-1; J gene: TRBJ2-7; D gene: TRBD1; clone size: NA; CDR3 protein: CASSALPGQGKYEQYF; CDR3 DNA: TGTGCCAGCAGTGCCCTACCGGGACAGGGGAAATACGAGCAGTACTTC
V gene: TRBV12-3/TRBV12-4; J gene: TRBJ1-1; D gene: NA; clone size: NA; CDR3 protein: CASSRQGLTEAFF; CDR3 DNA: TGTGCCAGCAGTAGGCAGGGTCTCACTGAAGCTTTCTTT
V gene: TRBV7-3; J gene: TRBJ2-5; D gene: TRBD2; clone size: NA; CDR3 protein: CASSLSTSGGETQYF; CDR3 DNA: TGTGCCAGCAGCTTGTCCACTAGCGGTGGGGAGACCCAGTACTTC
V gene: TRBV14; J gene: TRBJ2-4; D gene: NA; clone size: NA; CDR3 protein: CASSSRLVPKNIQYF; CDR3 DNA: TGTGCCAGCAGCTCGCGACTAGTCCCCAAAAACATTCAGTACTTC
V gene: TRBV18; J gene: TRBJ2-1; D gene: NA; clone size: NA; CDR3 protein: CASSPRNHNEAKGVYNEQFF; CDR3 DNA: TGTGCCAGCTCACCAAGGAACCACAACGAAGCCAAGGGGGTCTACAATGAGCAGTTCTTC
V gene: TRBV7-8; J gene: TRBJ2-3; D gene: NA; clone size: NA; CDR3 protein: CASILLDTQYF; CDR3 DNA: TGTGCCAGTATTCTGTTGGATACGCAGTATTTT
V gene: TRBV11-2; J gene: TRBJ1-2; D gene: NA; clone size: NA; CDR3 protein: CASSLRIGYGYTF; CDR3 DNA: TGTGCCAGCAGCTTGAGGATCGGATATGGCTACACCTTC
V gene: TRBV19; J gene: TRBJ2-3; D gene: TRBD1; clone size: once; CDR3 protein: CASSIRLTGATDTQYF; CDR3 DNA: TGTGCCAGTAGTATTAGGTTGACAGGGGCGACAGATACGCAGTATTTT
V gene: TRBV4-3; J gene: TRBJ1-1; D gene: NA; clone size: NA; CDR3 protein: CASSLTRGNTEAFF; CDR3 DNA: TGCGCCAGCAGCCTTACCAGGGGGAACACTGAAGCTTTCTTT
V gene: TRBV6-6; J gene: TRBJ1-5; D gene: NA; clone size: few; CDR3 protein: CASSILKGRDYQPQHF; CDR3 DNA: TGTGCCAGCAGCATCTTGAAGGGGCGAGACTATCAGCCCCAGCATTTT
V gene: TRBV5-6; J gene: TRBJ1-6; D gene: TRBD1; clone size: NA; CDR3 protein: CASSLLGKQGNSPLHF; CDR3 DNA: TGTGCCAGCAGCTTGCTGGGTAAACAGGGGAATTCACCCCTCCACTTT
V gene: TRBV30; J gene: TRBJ1-2; D gene: NA; clone size: NA; CDR3 protein: CAWSGLGAVGYTF; CDR3 DNA: TGTGCCTGGAGCGGACTAGGGGCCGTTGGCTACACCTTC
V gene: TRBV10-2; J gene: TRBJ2-1; D gene: NA; clone size: NA; CDR3 protein: CAAGTYNEQFF; CDR3 DNA: TGCGCCGCCGGGACCTACAATGAGCAGTTCTTC
V gene: TRBV18; J gene: TRBJ2-3; D gene: TRBD1; clone size: NA; CDR3 protein: CASSGTGPDTQYF; CDR3 DNA: TGTGCCAGCTCCGGGACAGGGCCCGATACGCAGTATTTT
V gene: TRBV19; J gene: TRBJ2-7; D gene: TRBD1; clone size: NA; CDR3 protein: CASSIWSGQGAGEQYF; CDR3 DNA: TGTGCCAGTAGTATATGGTCGGGACAGGGGGCCGGAGAGCAGTACTTC
V gene: TRBV30; J gene: TRBJ2-1; D gene: TRBD2; clone size: NA; CDR3 protein: CAWSGTSGREQFF; CDR3 DNA: TGTGCCTGGAGTGGGACTAGCGGGAGGGAGCAGTTCTTC
V gene: TRBV7-2; J gene: TRBJ1-2; D gene: TRBD1; clone size: NA; CDR3 protein: CASSLGDSTHGYTF; CDR3 DNA: TGTGCCAGCAGCTTAGGGGACAGTACGCATGGCTACACCTTC
V gene: TRBV5-1; J gene: TRBJ1-6; D gene: TRBD1; clone size: NA; CDR3 protein: CASSLDRGDNSPLHF; CDR3 DNA: TGCGCCAGCAGCTTGGACAGGGGGGATAATTCACCCCTCCACTTT
V gene: TRBV19; J gene: TRBJ2-3; D gene: NA; clone size: NA; CDR3 protein: CASSRGSGTDTQYF; CDR3 DNA: TGTGCTAGTTCTCGGGGTTCGGGTACCGATACGCAGTATTTT
V gene: TRBV18; J gene: TRBJ2-7; D gene: TRBD1; clone size: NA; CDR3 protein: CASHRAGGVSEQYF; CDR3 DNA: TGTGCCAGCCACCGGGCAGGGGGAGTTTCCGAGCAGTACTTC
V gene: TRBV27; J gene: TRBJ2-3; D gene: NA; clone size: NA; CDR3 protein: CASSSYLLSGTSTDTQYF; CDR3 DNA: TGTGCCAGCAGCTCCTACCTCTTATCCGGGACTAGCACAGATACGCAGTATTTT
V gene: TRBV15; J gene: TRBJ1-1; D gene: NA; clone size: NA; CDR3 protein: CATSRDRGGSQAFF; CDR3 DNA: TGTGCCACCAGCAGAGATAGGGGGGGCAGTCAAGCTTTCTTT
V gene: TRBV9; J gene: TRBJ2-7; D gene: TRBD2; clone size: NA; CDR3 protein: CASSVEGTSYEQYF; CDR3 DNA: TGTGCCAGCAGCGTAGAAGGGACTAGCTACGAGCAGTACTTC
V gene: TRBV27; J gene: TRBJ1-4; D gene: NA; clone size: once; CDR3 protein: CASRRAGSNEKLFF; CDR3 DNA: TGTGCCAGCAGAAGGGCAGGGTCTAATGAAAAACTGTTTTTT
V gene: TRBV6-5; J gene: TRBJ1-5; D gene: NA; clone size: NA; CDR3 protein: CASSYSGGNQPQHF; CDR3 DNA: TGTGCCAGCAGTTACTCTGGAGGCAATCAGCCCCAGCATTTT
V gene: TRBV15; J gene: TRBJ2-7; D gene: TRBD2; clone size: NA; CDR3 protein: CATSTRLAGSYEQYF; CDR3 DNA: TGTGCCACCAGCACAAGACTAGCGGGGTCTTACGAGCAGTACTTC
V gene: TRBV4-3; J gene: TRBJ1-1; D gene: NA; clone size: few; CDR3 protein: CASSQVLAGNTEAFF; CDR3 DNA: TGCGCCAGCAGCCAAGTATTGGCAGGGAACACTGAAGCTTTCTTT
V gene: TRBV28; J gene: TRBJ1-6; D gene: TRBD1; clone size: NA; CDR3 protein: CASSDMTGADSPLHF; CDR3 DNA: TGTGCCAGCAGTGATATGACAGGGGCGGATTCACCCCTCCACTTT
V gene: TRBV9; J gene: TRBJ2-2; D gene: TRBD2; clone size: NA; CDR3 protein: CASSVGLAGGTGELFF; CDR3 DNA: TGTGCCAGCAGCGTGGGACTAGCGGGGGGCACCGGGGAGCTGTTTTTT
V gene: TRBV9; J gene: TRBJ2-2; D gene: TRBD2; clone size: NA; CDR3 protein: CASSFTTSMNTGELFF; CDR3 DNA: TGTGCCAGCAGCTTCACGACTAGCATGAACACCGGGGAGCTGTTTTTT
V gene: TRBV5-8; J gene: TRBJ1-2; D gene: NA; clone size: once; CDR3 protein: CASGHLNNYGYTF; CDR3 DNA: TGTGCCTCCGGACACCTTAATAACTATGGCTACACCTTC
V gene: TRBV28; J gene: TRBJ2-1; D gene: NA; clone size: NA; CDR3 protein: CASSKTANNEQFF; CDR3 DNA: TGTGCCAGCAGTAAGACAGCCAACAATGAGCAGTTCTTC